This paragraph reports one TCR beta chain. The sample belongs to a study of blood T cell repertoires in COVID-19. Study-wide context: Donors in the United States, Italy and Spain gave samples during acute or convalescent COVID-19.

This CDR3 is 15 amino acids long. The V end was cut by 0 bases, the J end by 2 bases, with 11 bases between. Germline V gene data show CDR1 as LNHNV and CDR2 as YYDKDF (reference sequence). TCRdb's copy holds only in-frame clones and misses some; the assay was immunoSEQ multiplex PCR. The data contain fewer than 250,000 clones, about nine tenths of them singletons. The sequencing input was peripheral blood. The rearrangement joins TRBV15 to TRBJ2-7; D is ambiguous. This TCR derives from a young man with acute or convalescent COVID-19. The CDR3 region is CATSREPYSPYEQYF. The CDR3 DNA follows: TGTGCCACCAGCAGAGAGCCGTACTCTCCCTACGAGCAGTACTTC.